This TCR beta chain was identified in a study of neoadjuvant anti-PD-1 for oral cavity cancer. No culture or expansion preceded analysis of these blood cells. This clone has more than one count but fewer than ten. Trimming removed 3 bases from V and 3 bases from J, with 15 bases in between. The CDR3 loop spans 15 amino acids. The germline V gene encodes CDR1 LNHDA and CDR2 SQIVND (reference sequence). Using immunoSEQ multiplex PCR, the repertoire was profiled, and TCRdb retains in-frame clones only, with some absent. Of 15,000 to 20,000 clones listed, less than 80% are singletons. The sample here was PBMCs, taken before nivolumab (anti-PD-1) treatment. The clonotype comes from a person between 40 and 79 years old with oral cavity squamous cell carcinoma. This sequence joins TRBV19 and TRBJ2-7, with D tentatively TRBD1 (6 bases). The CDR3: CASSISLGQYYEQYF. CDR3 DNA: TGTGCCAGTAGTATCTCCCTCGGACAGTACTACGAGCAGTACTTC.